The 27 T cell receptor beta chains below all came from one sample that was sequenced in a study of T cell changes during pregnancy in multiple sclerosis. This table comes from immunoSEQ multiplex PCR, and its TCRdb copy is limited to in-frame clones, with some not included. The sample holds approximately 100,000 clones; approximately 90% are singletons and the top ten take 3% to 3.5%. Sequenced material: peripheral blood, taken after pregnancy. The receptors shown here come from a female donor with multiple sclerosis, enrolled in a pregnancy study.

This rearrangement joins TRBV7-9 to TRBJ1-5, with D possibly matching TRBD1 (6 bases). The germline V gene has CDR1 SEHNR and CDR2 FQNEAQ (reference sequence). The germline V and J ends were trimmed by 3 bases and 5 bases, with 8 bases remaining between them. The CDR3 is made up of 13 amino acids. CDR3 nucleotide sequence: TGTGCCAGCAGCTTCGGACAGTATCAGCCCCAGCATTTT. It translates to CASSFGQYQPQHF.

V gene TRBV11-2 combines with J gene TRBJ2-7; 7 bases fit TRBD1. The CDR3 extends over 15 amino acids. In germline, CDR1 is SGHAT, CDR2 FQNNGV. The V and J ends lost 1 base and 2 bases, in that order; junction bases with no gene match: 5. In nucleotides, the CDR3 is TGTGCCAGCAGCTTAGGGGCAGGGGGTACCTACGAGCAGTACTTC. This translates into CASSLGAGGTYEQYF.

The J gene is TRBJ2-3, the V gene TRBV27; 7 bases are a match to TRBD2. The junction had 8 bases not matched to a gene; V was cut back by 2 bases and J by 0 bases. Per germline, CDR1 MNHEY and CDR2 SMNVEV (reference sequence). The CDR3 contains 17 residues. The CDR3 here is CASSLVAGVSSTDTQYF. The CDR3 DNA sequence: TGTGCCAGCAGTTTAGTAGCGGGTGTGTCTAGCACAGATACGCAGTATTTT.

This clone is a singleton in its sample. The chain employs TRBV19 and TRBJ1-5; D gene ambiguous. Germline loops: CDR1 LNHDA, CDR2 SQIVND (reference sequence). There are 14 residues in the CDR3. Trimming left V 3 bases short and J 7 bases short, with 13 bases between. Here the CDR3 reads CASSIFGKWQPQHF. The CDR3 coding sequence is TGTGCCAGTAGTATTTTCGGTAAATGGCAGCCCCAGCATTTT.

This clone was seen just once. J is TRBJ1-1 and V is TRBV2; 7 nucleotides match TRBD1. This CDR3 is 19 amino acids long. In germline, CDR1 is SNHLY, CDR2 FYNNEI. V lost 0 bases, J lost 1 base, and 14 bases stayed unmatched. The CDR3: CASSEASAGGLIKNTEAFF. CDR3 nucleotides: TGTGCCAGCAGTGAAGCCTCAGCAGGGGGGCTTATTAAGAACACTGAAGCTTTCTTT.

V and J are TRBV2 and TRBJ1-6; tentatively, D is TRBD1 (5 bases). CDR1 is SNHLY, CDR2 FYNNEI, per germline. V shed 5 bases and J shed 0 bases, with 8 bases lying between them. The CDR3 sequence is 15 residues long. CDR3 bases: TGTGCCAGCAGTCGACAGAGCTCCTATAATTCACCCCTCCACTTT. This gives the protein CASSRQSSYNSPLHF. Looking up the rest from reference TRBV2 and TRBJ1-6 gives the full variable domain: EPEVTQTPSHQVTQMGQEVILRCVPISNHLYFYWYRQILGQKVEFLVSFYNNEISEKSEIFDDQFSVERPDGSNFTLKIRSTKLEDSAMYFCASSRQSSYNSPLHFGNGTRLTVT.

The genes are TRBV5-6 and TRBJ2-3, with TRBD1 matching over 9 bases. The trim removed 7 bases at V and 4 bases at J, leaving 13 bases unmatched. CDR1 and CDR2 from the germline V gene are SGHDT and YYEEEE. This CDR3 spans 16 amino acids. CDR3 nucleotides: TGTGCCAGCCGCCGGCCGGGGACAGGGAAGGCAGATACGCAGTATTTT. Protein product: CASRRPGTGKADTQYF.

The genes are TRBV27 and TRBJ2-1, with D possibly TRBD2 on 6 matching bases. Trimming took 3 bases from V and 0 from J, leaving 9 bases between them. Germline assignment: CDR1 MNHEY and CDR2 SMNVEV (reference sequence). CDR3 length: 15 residues. The CDR3 DNA sequence: TGTGCCAGCAGTTTGGTCGGGGGCTCCTACAATGAGCAGTTCTTC. Translation: CASSLVGGSYNEQFF.

This chain links TRBV7-2 with TRBJ2-1, with D maybe TRBD2 (5 bases). This CDR3 contains 15 residues. The V and J ends lost 7 bases and 3 bases respectively, with 16 bases between them. The germline CDR1 and CDR2 sequences are SGHTA and FQGNSA. The CDR3 region is CASTTGPGSYNEQFF. The DNA for the CDR3 is TGTGCCAGCACGACCGGCCCGGGGAGCTACAATGAGCAGTTCTTC. Variable domain in full (rest from reference TRBV7-2 and TRBJ2-1): GAGVSQSPSNKVTEKGKDVELRCDPISGHTALYWYRQSLGQGLEFLIYFQGNSAPDKSGLPSDRFSAERTGGSVSTLTIQRTQQEDSAVYLCASTTGPGSYNEQFFGPGTRLTVL.

V gene TRBV11-2 combines with J gene TRBJ2-7; D unclear. Trimming left V 1 base short and J 3 bases short, with 13 bases between. The CDR3 length is 15 residues. Germline V gene sequence: CDR1 SGHAT, CDR2 FQNNGV. CDR3 sequence (DNA): TGTGCCAGCAGCTTAGTGAACCTCCCTAGCTACGAGCAGTACTTC. It encodes CASSLVNLPSYEQYF.

This chain uses TRBV27 with TRBJ2-1; D perhaps matches TRBD2 (5 bases). With 5 bases removed from V and 0 bases from J, the gap between germline ends came to 11 bases. There are 15 residues in the CDR3. Germline V lookup: CDR1 MNHEY, CDR2 SMNVEV (reference sequence). The CDR3 region has the DNA TGTGCCAGCAGTCCCGTACTAGGCTCCTACAATGAGCAGTTCTTC. Protein product: CASSPVLGSYNEQFF.

The chain joins TRBV2 to TRBJ1-3, with 7 bases fitting TRBD1. Germline trimming cut 6 bases from V and 0 bases from J; bases unmatched to any gene: 14. This CDR3 has 18 residues. CDR1 SNHLY and CDR2 FYNNEI come from the germline V gene. The CDR3 here is CASRDGTAPRHSGNTIYF. Written as DNA, the CDR3 is TGTGCCAGCAGGGATGGGACAGCGCCGAGACACTCTGGAAACACCATATATTTT.

The chain combines TRBV27 with TRBJ2-1; tentative D call: TRBD1 (5 bases). This CDR3 has 13 amino acids. The germline V and J ends were trimmed by 3 bases and 9 bases, with 12 bases remaining between them. In germline, CDR1 is MNHEY, CDR2 SMNVEV (reference sequence). The DNA for the CDR3 is TGTGCCAGCAGTTTGGGCAGGGCGGCTGAGCAGTTCTTC. Amino acid sequence: CASSLGRAAEQFF.

The chain joins TRBV29-1 to TRBJ2-2; 8 positions agree with TRBD1. Germline trimming cut 2 bases from V and 3 bases from J; bases unmatched to any gene: 11. CDR1 and CDR2 (germline): SQVTM, ANQGSEA. The CDR3 loop spans 17 amino acids. CDR3 sequence: CSVEPALGTGDTGELFF. The CDR3 coding sequence is TGCAGCGTTGAACCGGCTCTCGGGACAGGTGACACCGGGGAGCTGTTTTTT.

This clone was seen just once. J is TRBJ1-5 and V is TRBV12-2. TRBV12-2 is marked as a pseudogene. The CDR3 covers 16 residues. CDR3 in amino acids: CASRLLSRGAHQPQHF. The CDR3 DNA sequence: TGTGCAAGTCGCTTACTTTCCCGGGGGGCTCATCAGCCCCAGCATTTT.

The V and J genes are TRBV9 and TRBJ2-3, with 9 bases identical to TRBD1. J was trimmed by 3 bases and V by 0 bases; bases with no gene match: 2. Germline values: CDR1 SGDLS, CDR2 YYNGEE. CDR3 length: 15 amino acids. In DNA form, the CDR3 reads TGTGCCAGCAGCGTAGGGGACAGGGATACAGATACGCAGTATTTT. Translating gives CASSVGDRDTDTQYF.

This chain connects TRBV6-6 to TRBJ1-1, with TRBD1 as a possible D gene (6 bases). The germline CDR1 and CDR2 sequences are MNHNY and SVGAGI (reference sequence). The ends were cut back, 6 bases at V and 1 base at J, with 12 bases in the middle. The CDR3 is made up of 14 amino acids. The CDR3 DNA reads TGTGCCAGCAGGGACTCACAGGGGAACACTGAAGCTTTCTTT. Its protein product is CASRDSQGNTEAFF.

The V and J genes are TRBV2 and TRBJ1-3; 8 bases agree with TRBD1. V lost 10 bases to trimming and J lost 0 bases; unmatched junction nucleotides: 14. The CDR3 runs to 17 residues. Germline loops: CDR1 SNHLY, CDR2 FYNNEI. CDR3 loop: CANLVPGQDSSGNTIYF. CDR3 nucleotides: TGTGCCAACCTAGTCCCGGGACAGGATTCCTCTGGAAACACCATATATTTT.

In this sample, this clone turned up once. This chain connects TRBV9 to TRBJ2-7, with 12 bases identical to TRBD1. The germline V gene encodes CDR1 SGDLS and CDR2 YYNGEE. The CDR3 is 15 amino acids. The junction had 3 bases not matched to a gene; V was cut back by 3 bases and J by 2 bases. The CDR3: CASSAGDRGPYEQYF. Here the CDR3 DNA reads TGTGCCAGCAGCGCCGGGGACAGGGGGCCCTACGAGCAGTACTTC.

The chain carries TRBV18 and TRBJ2-5; 7 bases map to TRBD1. Trimming cost V 8 bases and J 7 bases; bases outside gene matches: 10. This CDR3 has 13 amino acids. Germline V gene sequence: CDR1 KGHSH, CDR2 LQKENI. CDR3 bases: TGTGCCAGCGCCCGGACAGGAGAGTGGACCCAGTACTTC. Translation gives CASARTGEWTQYF.

Concerning this clone: One end of the junction varies from germline; a read error may be responsible. V and J are TRBV5-5 and TRBJ2-5; a possible D gene is TRBD2 (6 bases). Per germline, CDR1 SGHKS and CDR2 YYEKEE (reference sequence). This CDR3 comprises 13 residues. CDR3 in amino acids: CASSSGSRESQYF. CDR3 coding DNA: TGTGCCAGCAGTTCCGGGAGCCGAGAGAGCCAGTACTTC.

This clone was observed a few times. CDR3 DNA: TGTGCCACCAGCGAAGGGGGCCTGTCCTATGGCTACACCTTC. Encoded protein: CATSEGGLSYGYTF. The gene calls are TRBV15 and TRBJ1-2; 7 bases agree with TRBD1. Trimming removed 5 bases from V and 4 bases from J; junction bases left unmatched: 7. This CDR3 region has 14 residues. Germline V gene lookup returns CDR1 LNHNV and CDR2 YYDKDF (reference sequence).

The chain recombines TRBV19 with TRBJ1-6; 7 bases match TRBD1. CDR3 size: 16 residues. The germline V gene encodes CDR1 LNHDA and CDR2 SQIVND (reference sequence). The junction had 8 bases not matched to a gene; V was cut back by 3 bases and J by 6 bases. The CDR3 spells CASSMSSGQVNSPLHF. The CDR3 DNA is TGTGCCAGTAGTATGTCCAGCGGACAGGTTAATTCACCCCTCCACTTT.

This chain joins TRBV6-1 and TRBJ1-1, with D maybe TRBD1 (5 bases). The CDR3 runs to 13 residues. Per germline, CDR1 MNHNS and CDR2 SASEGT. The V end was cut by 6 bases, the J end by 5 bases, with 13 bases between. The chain's CDR3 is CASSQGGRTEAFF. The CDR3 bases are TGTGCCAGCAGCCAGGGCGGTCGGACTGAAGCTTTCTTT.

The rearrangement joins TRBV30 to TRBJ1-4; D not resolved. CDR1 is GTSNPN and CDR2 is SVGIG in the germline V gene (reference sequence). V gave up 4 bases and J gave up 0 bases, with 9 bases separating them. The CDR3 totals 14 residues. CDR3 coding DNA: TGTGCCTGGATTGGCCAGGCAACTAATGAAAAACTGTTTTTT. It translates to CAWIGQATNEKLFF.

The V gene is TRBV9, the J gene TRBJ2-7; TRBD1 agrees at 12 bases. After removal of 4 bases from V and 0 bases from J, the junction contained 5 bases not matched to a gene. CDR3 size: 16 residues. Germline CDR1 and CDR2: SGDLS and YYNGEE. The CDR3 region is CASSSGTGGTSYEQYF. In DNA form, the CDR3 reads TGTGCCAGCAGCTCCGGGACAGGGGGCACCTCCTACGAGCAGTACTTC.

The chain employs TRBV7-8 and TRBJ2-2; 9 bases are shared with TRBD2. Trimming cost V 5 bases and J 9 bases; bases outside gene matches: 13. Germline assignment: CDR1 SGHVS and CDR2 FQNEAQ. The CDR3 runs 16 residues. The DNA for the CDR3 is TGTGCCAGCAGCCCGCCCCGGGTAGCGGGGGCACGGGAGCTGTTTTTT. Translating gives CASSPPRVAGARELFF.